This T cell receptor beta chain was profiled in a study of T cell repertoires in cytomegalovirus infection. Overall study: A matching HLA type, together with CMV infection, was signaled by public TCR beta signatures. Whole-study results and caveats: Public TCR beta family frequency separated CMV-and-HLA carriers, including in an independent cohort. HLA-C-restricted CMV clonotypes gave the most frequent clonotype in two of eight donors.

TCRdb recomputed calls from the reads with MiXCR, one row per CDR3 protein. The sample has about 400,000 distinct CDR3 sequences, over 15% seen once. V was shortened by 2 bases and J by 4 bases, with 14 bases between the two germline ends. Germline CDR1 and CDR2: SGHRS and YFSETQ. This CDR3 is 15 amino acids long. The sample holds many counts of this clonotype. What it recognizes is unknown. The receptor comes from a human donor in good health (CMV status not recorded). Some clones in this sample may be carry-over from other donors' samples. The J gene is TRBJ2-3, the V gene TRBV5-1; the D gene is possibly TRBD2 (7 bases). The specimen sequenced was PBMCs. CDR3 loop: CASSFLSGGPDTQYF. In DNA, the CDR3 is TGCGCCAGCAGCTTTCTCTCGGGGGGCCCAGATACGCAGTATTTT.